Below, 17 T cell receptor beta chains from the same sample are listed, as sequenced in a study of OX40 agonist ivuxolimab in advanced cancers. The data were produced by immunoSEQ multiplex PCR, yet TCRdb's version contains in-frame clones alone and is incomplete. The table includes over 70,000 clones, about 90% detected once. This specimen was CD4+ or CD8+ T cells sorted from blood, taken in a trial of the OX40 agonist ivuxolimab. The receptors were sampled from an adult with an advanced solid tumor such as melanoma, head and neck, liver or kidney cancer.

This chain uses TRBV7-8 with TRBJ2-6, with D possibly being TRBD1 or TRBD2 (5 bases each). The CDR3 sequence is 16 residues long. CDR1 and CDR2 (germline): SGHVS, FQNEAQ. The V and J ends lost 4 bases and 2 bases respectively, with 12 bases between them. The CDR3 DNA is TGTGCCAGCAGCTCGCTAGGGGAGCCTGGGGCCAACGTCCTGACTTTC. As protein: CASSSLGEPGANVLTF.

By share, this clone counts as medium-sized. The chain has TRBV9 and TRBJ2-1; D gene unclear. Trimming stripped 3 bases from V and 5 bases from J, with 12 bases between. The CDR3 contains 14 residues. Germline V lookup: CDR1 SGDLS, CDR2 YYNGEE. The CDR3 DNA reads as TGTGCCAGCAGCGGGTCAGGACCTAACAATGAGCAGTTCTTC. Translation: CASSGSGPNNEQFF.

About this clone itself: The identical CDR3 is also encoded by other nucleotide sequences in the sample. This chain connects TRBV19 to TRBJ1-5; TRBD1 might be the D (6 bases). Germline V gene sequence: CDR1 LNHDA, CDR2 SQIVND (reference sequence). V was clipped by 6 bases and J by 4 bases, with 10 bases between them. This CDR3 is 13 amino acids long. The DNA for the CDR3 is TGTGCCAGTAGGGACAGCTTAAATCAGCCCCAGCATTTT. The encoded protein is CASRDSLNQPQHF.

This clone was recorded once. This chain joins TRBV7-2 and TRBJ2-1; 9 bases are a match to TRBD2. The germline CDR1 and CDR2 sequences are SGHTA and FQGNSA. The CDR3 sequence is 17 residues long. The J segment lost 0 bases and the V segment lost 2 bases, leaving 5 bases of the junction unmatched. Here the CDR3 reads CASSLPSGEVSYNEQFF. The CDR3 coding sequence is TGTGCCAGCAGCTTACCTAGCGGGGAAGTCTCCTACAATGAGCAGTTCTTC. Combining the CDR3 with reference TRBV7-2 and TRBJ2-1 gives the whole variable domain GAGVSQSPSNKVTEKGKDVELRCDPISGHTALYWYRQSLGQGLEFLIYFQGNSAPDKSGLPSDRFSAERTGGSVSTLTIQRTQQEDSAVYLCASSLPSGEVSYNEQFFGPGTRLTVL.

This clone was recorded only once. The chain uses TRBV16 and TRBJ2-3, with TRBD2 matching 7 bases. The J segment lost 2 bases and the V segment lost 7 bases, leaving 15 bases of the junction unmatched. The germline gives CDR1 KGHSY, CDR2 FQNENV. The CDR3 sequence is 17 residues long. The CDR3 is CASIGLNSGPYTDTQYF. CDR3 nucleotides: TGTGCCAGCATCGGGTTGAATAGCGGGCCCTACACAGATACGCAGTATTTT.

The chain has TRBV7-9 and TRBJ2-7, with 8 positions matching TRBD1. The germline gives CDR1 SEHNR, CDR2 FQNEAQ (reference sequence). The CDR3 length is 14 residues. With 8 bases clipped from V and 5 bases from J, the junction kept 11 bases outside the gene matches. The CDR3 nucleotides are TGTGCCAGCGGAGGACAGGGAAAAAAAAACGAGCAGTACTTC. Its translation: CASGGQGKKNEQYF.

This clone was counted once. Other nucleotide sequences in the sample specify the same CDR3. V usage is TRBV29-1 and J usage is TRBJ2-3; 9 bases fit TRBD2. The CDR3 sequence is 17 residues long. J lost 2 bases, V lost 3 bases, and 12 bases had no gene match. CDR1 SQVTM and CDR2 ANQGSEA come from the germline V gene. The DNA of the CDR3 is TGCAGCGTTGATAGAGCTCGGCTAGCGGGAAACACAGATACGCAGTATTTT. Encoded protein: CSVDRARLAGNTDTQYF.

The CDR3 sequence is CSASSAFF. The CDR3 DNA is TGCAGTGCTAGTTCAGCTTTCTTT. The chain employs TRBV20-1 and TRBJ1-1; the D is unclear. Trimming pared 3 bases from V and 10 bases from J, leaving 3 bases between. The germline gives CDR1 DFQATT, CDR2 SNEGSKA (reference sequence). The CDR3 sequence is 8 residues long.

The CDR3 coding sequence is TGTGCCAGCGAAGGGGCTAGCGGACGTGAGCAGTTCTTC. Amino acids: CASEGASGREQFF. The chain combines TRBV11-2 with TRBJ2-1; 7 bases line up with TRBD2. The junction had 10 bases not matched to a gene; V was cut back by 8 bases and J by 9 bases. In germline, CDR1 is SGHAT, CDR2 FQNNGV. The CDR3 length is 13 residues. The variable domain in full, with the rest retrieved from reference TRBV11-2 and TRBJ2-1, is EAGVAQSPRYKIIEKRQSVAFWCNPISGHATLYWYQQILGQGPKLLIQFQNNGVVDDSQLPKDRFSAERLKGVDSTLKIQPAKLEDSAVYLCASEGASGREQFFGPGTRLTVL.

This chain joins TRBV11-2 and TRBJ1-4; no clear D. The V end was cut by 8 bases, the J end by 2 bases, with 21 bases between. The CDR3 length is 17 residues. CDR1 is SGHAT and CDR2 is FQNNGV in the germline V gene. CDR3: CASSPSTRVTTNEKLFF. The CDR3 DNA is TGTGCCAGCTCCCCATCCACTAGAGTGACGACTAATGAAAAACTGTTTTTT.

This sequence joins TRBV7-8 and TRBJ2-5; D uncertain. This CDR3 contains 14 residues. CDR1 is SGHVS, CDR2 FQNEAQ, per germline. Trimming pared 2 bases from V and 3 bases from J, leaving 10 bases between. CDR3 nucleotide sequence: TGTGCCAGCAGCTTATGGGGTGAAAAAGAGACCCAGTACTTC. This codes for CASSLWGEKETQYF.

Concerning this clone: Within the sample, other DNA sequences also encode this same CDR3. The chain recombines TRBV9 with TRBJ1-2, with D unclear. The germline V gene encodes CDR1 SGDLS and CDR2 YYNGEE. Trimming left V 0 bases short and J 2 bases short, with 8 bases between. The CDR3 covers 14 residues. The CDR3 reads CASSVGRFNYGYTF. The CDR3 DNA sequence: TGTGCCAGCAGCGTAGGTCGGTTCAACTATGGCTACACCTTC.

V and J are TRBV2 and TRBJ2-3; D possibly corresponds to TRBD2 (5 bases). This CDR3 has 14 amino acids. V gave up 2 bases and J gave up 5 bases, with 11 bases separating them. Germline V gene sequence: CDR1 SNHLY, CDR2 FYNNEI. The CDR3 protein is CASSEKWAGDTQYF. As DNA, the CDR3 is TGTGCCAGCAGTGAAAAGTGGGCGGGAGATACGCAGTATTTT.

J is TRBJ1-4 and V is TRBV5-8; no definite D call. Trimming pared 4 bases from V and 8 bases from J, leaving 6 bases between. This CDR3 has 11 residues. Germline CDR1 and CDR2: SGHTS and YDEGEE. The CDR3 nucleotides read TGTGCCAGCAGCCCGTACGAAAAACTGTTTTTT. Translated: CASSPYEKLFF. Supplemented by reference TRBV5-8 and TRBJ1-4, the full variable domain reads EAGVTQSPTHLIKTRGQQATLRCSPISGHTSVYWYQQALGLGLQFLLWYDEGEERNRGNFPPRFSGRQFPNYSSELNVNALELEDSALYLCASSPYEKLFFGSGTQLSVL.

The chain has TRBV9 and TRBJ2-7, with D possibly matching TRBD1 (5 bases). The CDR3 extends over 14 amino acids. CDR1 and CDR2 from the germline V gene are SGDLS and YYNGEE. The ends were cut back, 2 bases at V and 2 bases at J, with 11 bases in the middle. The CDR3 DNA is TGTGCCAGCAGCGTTGGCACAGGAACCTACGAGCAGTACTTC. Its protein is CASSVGTGTYEQYF.

The chain is built from TRBV7-9 and TRBJ1-1; unclear D gene. Germline V CDR1 and CDR2: SEHNR, FQNEAQ (reference sequence). The CDR3 length is 13 residues. Trimming left V 1 base short and J 0 bases short, with 3 bases between. CDR3 in amino acids: CASSLVVNTEAFF. The DNA for the CDR3 is TGTGCCAGCAGCTTAGTGGTGAACACTGAAGCTTTCTTT.

The J gene is TRBJ1-1, the V gene TRBV5-4; D unresolved. CDR1 is SGHNT, CDR2 YYREEE, per germline (reference sequence). The ends were cut back, 2 bases at V and 3 bases at J, with 11 bases in the middle. The CDR3 covers 14 residues. In DNA form, the CDR3 reads TGTGCCAGCAGCTTAGTGTCTCTGGACACTGAAGCTTTCTTT. Its translation: CASSLVSLDTEAFF.